The next 25 T cell receptor beta chains were all read from a single sample in a study of blood T cell repertoires in COVID-19 (TCRdb year 2020). Library preparation was by the immunoSEQ multiplex PCR assay. TCRdb provides this immuneACCESS table in a form limited to in-frame rearrangements. Some clones are lacking; in checked studies, under half of them reflect an unresolved V gene, and why the rest are absent is not known. This sample is represented by 200,000 to 250,000 clones; around 88% of them were singletons. Of the sample, approximately 2.1% falls within the top ten clones. The sample consisted of PBMCs or T cells enriched from blood (not recorded which). These receptors were obtained from a woman in her fifties or sixties who had recovered from COVID-19.

The CDR3 sequence: CASSQGSEQYF. The DNA for the CDR3 is TGTGCCAGCAGCCAGGGGAGCGAGCAGTACTTC. V gene TRBV3-1 (or the pseudogene TRBV3-2) combines with J gene TRBJ2-7; perhaps TRBD2 as D (5 bases). The germline V gene has CDR1 LGHDT and CDR2 YNNKEL (reference sequence). The CDR3 extends over 11 amino acids. The V and J ends lost 3 bases and 6 bases respectively, with 6 bases between them.

The chain joins TRBV6-4 to TRBJ1-2; 10 bases fit TRBD1. Germline lookup yields CDR1 MRHNA and CDR2 SNTAGT. J gave up 8 bases and V 5 bases, and 5 bases lay outside the gene matches. The CDR3 consists of 13 residues. CDR3 DNA: TGTGCCAGCAGTTCGGGACAGGGGATGGGCTACACCTTC. Its protein is CASSSGQGMGYTF.

The gene calls are TRBV28 and TRBJ2-1; possibly TRBD2 for D (5 bases). This CDR3 has 14 amino acids. Between the trimmed V and J ends, which lost 5 bases and 1 base, there was a span of 9 bases. Germline CDR1 is MDHEN and CDR2 is SYDVKM. The CDR3 DNA sequence: TGTGCCAGCAGTCCAGCGGCATCCTACAATGAGCAGTTCTTC. It is translated as CASSPAASYNEQFF.

This rearrangement joins TRBV19 to TRBJ1-2; 7 positions match TRBD1. The CDR3 runs 13 residues. The germline gives CDR1 LNHDA, CDR2 SQIVND (reference sequence). Germline trimming cut 5 bases from V and 2 bases from J; bases unmatched to any gene: 2. The CDR3 DNA sequence: TGTGCCAGTAGTGGACAGGTGAACTATGGCTACACCTTC. Translation gives CASSGQVNYGYTF.

This chain connects TRBV18 to TRBJ2-7; 8 nucleotides match TRBD1. Looked up from germline, CDR1 is KGHSH and CDR2 is LQKENI. V shed 3 bases and J 0 bases; nucleotides not matched to a gene: 10. The CDR3 length is 17 residues. CDR3 amino acids: CASSPYPTGVNSYEQYF. The DNA for the CDR3 is TGTGCCAGCTCACCTTATCCGACAGGGGTAAACTCCTACGAGCAGTACTTC.

The chain joins TRBV19 to TRBJ2-4; 10 positions match TRBD1. The ends lost 4 bases at V and 5 bases at J; junction bases unmatched: 5. Germline V lookup: CDR1 LNHDA, CDR2 SQIVND (reference sequence). CDR3 length equals 15 residues. The CDR3 reads CASSTRGTGENIQYF. CDR3 nucleotide sequence: TGTGCCAGTAGTACCCGCGGGACAGGGGAAAACATTCAGTACTTC.

The gene calls are TRBV2 and TRBJ1-5; D is possibly TRBD1 (6 bases). Germline CDR1 reads SNHLY; CDR2 reads FYNNEI. The CDR3 loop spans 14 amino acids. The V gene lost 2 bases and the J gene lost 6 bases, with 11 bases spanning the gap. This chain's CDR3 is CASSESRGIQPQHF. CDR3 DNA sequence: TGTGCCAGCAGTGAATCTAGGGGGATTCAGCCCCAGCATTTT.

V is TRBV28 and J is TRBJ2-3, with 8 bases identical to TRBD2. Germline V gene data show CDR1 as MDHEN and CDR2 as SYDVKM. Germline trimming cut 1 base from V and 5 bases from J; bases unmatched to any gene: 8. The CDR3 loop spans 16 amino acids. The CDR3 sequence is CASSLLGSGTGDTQYF. The CDR3 nucleotides are TGTGCCAGCAGTTTATTGGGTAGCGGGACGGGAGATACGCAGTATTTT.

A few counts support this clone. This rearrangement joins TRBV5-4 to TRBJ1-3; weak D call: TRBD1 (5 bases). V dropped 4 bases and J dropped 4 bases, with 12 bases sitting between them. Germline V gene data show CDR1 as SGHNT and CDR2 as YYREEE (reference sequence). The CDR3 has 14 amino acids. The CDR3 sequence is CASSHDSSGNTIYF. CDR3 nucleotide sequence: TGTGCCAGCAGCCATGACAGTTCCGGAAACACCATATATTTT.

V and J are TRBV7-9 and TRBJ2-3; 8 bases line up with TRBD1. CDR1 is SEHNR, CDR2 FQNEAQ, per germline (reference sequence). V trimming: 5 bases; J trimming: 4 bases; junction bases outside the gene matches: 11. The CDR3 is 16 amino acids. CDR3 loop: CASSPLDRVMADTQYF. The CDR3 DNA sequence: TGTGCCAGCAGCCCCCTGGACAGGGTAATGGCAGATACGCAGTATTTT. Complete variable domain (other parts from reference TRBV7-9 and TRBJ2-3): DTGVSQNPRHKITKRGQNVTFRCDPISEHNRLYWYRQTLGQGPEFLTYFQNEAQLEKSRLLSDRFSAERPKGSFSTLEIQRTEQGDSAMYLCASSPLDRVMADTQYFGPGTRLTVL.

The J gene is TRBJ1-2, the V gene TRBV16; no firm D call. The CDR3 is 14 amino acids. Trimming removed 0 bases at V and 0 bases at J, with 5 bases between. Germline loops: CDR1 KGHSY, CDR2 FQNENV. The CDR3 protein is CASSQSRTNYGYTF. The DNA for the CDR3 is TGTGCCAGCAGCCAATCCAGGACTAACTATGGCTACACCTTC.

This chain connects TRBV28 to TRBJ1-5; D might be TRBD1 (6 bases). The CDR3 loop spans 18 amino acids. V lost 1 base, J lost 2 bases, and 18 bases lay in between. From germline, CDR1 is MDHEN and CDR2 SYDVKM. The CDR3 protein is CASSLLVSGARGNQPQHF. CDR3 in DNA: TGTGCCAGCAGTTTATTGGTGTCAGGGGCCAGGGGCAATCAGCCCCAGCATTTT. The full variable domain, in which reference TRBV28 and TRBJ1-5 provide the parts outside the CDR3, is DVKVTQSSRYLVKRTGEKVFLECVQDMDHENMFWYRQDPGLGLRLIYFSYDVKMKEKGDIPEGYSVSREKKERFSLILESASTNQTSMYLCASSLLVSGARGNQPQHFGDGTRLSIL.

This chain joins TRBV6-5 and TRBJ1-5, with D perhaps matching TRBD1 (6 bases). This CDR3 is built from 14 residues. CDR1 is MNHEY and CDR2 is SVGAGI in the germline V gene. Trimming shortened V by 6 bases and J by 1 base, and 10 bases separated the two germline ends. The CDR3 DNA sequence: TGTGCCAGCAGCCCCGACAGGAGCAATCAGCCCCAGCATTTT. This encodes CASSPDRSNQPQHF.

The gene calls are TRBV6-5 and TRBJ1-2; D not resolved. Per germline, CDR1 MNHEY and CDR2 SVGAGI. Trimming left V 3 bases short and J 5 bases short, with 13 bases between. The CDR3 runs to 14 residues. Here the CDR3 DNA reads TGTGCCAGCAGTTATACGGAGGAGATATATGGCTACACCTTC. It codes for CASSYTEEIYGYTF.

In this sample, this clone turned up a few times. This chain links TRBV30 with TRBJ2-7; tentatively, D is TRBD1 (5 bases). V was pared by 0 bases and J by 2 bases, with 8 bases between. Germline assignment: CDR1 GTSNPN and CDR2 SVGIG (reference sequence). The CDR3 totals 13 residues. The CDR3 reads CAWSVQGPYEQYF. CDR3 bases: TGTGCCTGGAGTGTGCAGGGCCCCTACGAGCAGTACTTC.

This chain joins TRBV18 and TRBJ1-5; D remains unclear. Per the germline V gene, CDR1 is KGHSH and CDR2 is LQKENI. V lost 4 bases to trimming and J lost 7 bases, with 11 bases between them. The length of the CDR3 is 13 residues. CDR3 in amino acids: CASSRGESQPQHF. The CDR3 nucleotides are TGTGCCAGCTCACGAGGTGAGAGCCAGCCCCAGCATTTT.

Concerning this clone: At one end, the junction sequence differs from germline, possibly due to a read error. CDR3 in amino acids: CASSLRSNLFYF. The CDR3 DNA follows: TGTGCCAGCAGTTTAAGGAGCAATCTATTCTACTTT. The chain has TRBV27 and TRBJ1-6; no firm D call. Germline CDR1 reads MNHEY; CDR2 reads SMNVEV (reference sequence). The CDR3 runs 12 residues.

V and J are TRBV3-1 (or the pseudogene TRBV3-2) and TRBJ2-5; 12 nucleotides line up with TRBD2. This CDR3 has 16 residues. V lost 3 bases, J lost 3 bases, and 5 bases stayed unmatched. Germline V gives CDR1 LGHDT, CDR2 YNNKEL (reference sequence). CDR3: CASSQLAGGHKETQYF. The CDR3 region has the DNA TGTGCCAGCAGCCAGCTAGCGGGGGGGCACAAAGAGACCCAGTACTTC.

The rearrangement links TRBV4-3 to TRBJ1-2, with a weak D call TRBD1 (6 bases). From germline, CDR1 is LGHNA and CDR2 YSLEER. The CDR3 covers 13 residues. V gave up 8 bases and J gave up 4 bases, with 14 bases separating them. The CDR3 coding sequence is TGCGCCAGCCGGTGGGGGCCGGGCTATGGCTACACCTTC. The encoded protein is CASRWGPGYGYTF.

The genes are TRBV5-1 and TRBJ1-1, with TRBD1 identical over 10 bases. V was clipped by 4 bases and J by 0 bases; unmatched bases: 9. The CDR3 is made up of 17 amino acids. Germline V gene data show CDR1 as SGHRS and CDR2 as YFSETQ. CDR3 bases: TGCGCCAGCAGCCTGGGGACAGGGGCGATAATGAACACTGAAGCTTTCTTT. Translated: CASSLGTGAIMNTEAFF. The variable domain in full, completed from reference TRBV5-1 and TRBJ1-1, reads KAGVTQTPRYLIKTRGQQVTLSCSPISGHRSVSWYQQTPGQGLQFLFEYFSETQRNKGNFPGRFSGRQFSNSRSEMNVSTLELGDSALYLCASSLGTGAIMNTEAFFGQGTRLTVV.

V and J are TRBV14 and TRBJ1-2, with a weak D call TRBD1 (6 bases). The CDR3 sequence is 13 residues long. Trimming left V 6 bases short and J 4 bases short, with 12 bases between. The germline gives CDR1 SGHDN, CDR2 FVKESK. The CDR3, as DNA: TGTGCCAGCAGTCGTGACAGGAGCTATGGCTACACCTTC. Protein product: CASSRDRSYGYTF. Combining the CDR3 with reference TRBV14 and TRBJ1-2 gives the whole variable domain EAGVTQFPSHSVIEKGQTVTLRCDPISGHDNLYWYRRVMGKEIKFLLHFVKESKQDESGMPNNRFLAERTGGTYSTLKVQPAELEDSGVYFCASSRDRSYGYTFGSGTRLTVV.

The gene calls are TRBV3-1 (or the pseudogene TRBV3-2) and TRBJ2-1; D may be TRBD1 (6 bases). Per germline, CDR1 LGHDT and CDR2 YNNKEL (reference sequence). The CDR3 loop spans 14 amino acids. Trimming removed 1 base at V and 9 bases at J, with 13 bases between. Here the CDR3 reads CASSQANRVGEQFF. The CDR3, as DNA: TGTGCCAGCAGCCAAGCCAACAGGGTCGGTGAGCAGTTCTTC.

The chain is built from TRBV29-1 and TRBJ1-2; weak D call: TRBD1 (6 bases). The CDR3 has 12 residues. Looked up from germline, CDR1 is SQVTM and CDR2 is ANQGSEA. With 8 bases removed from V and 2 bases from J, the gap between germline ends came to 12 bases. The CDR3 DNA sequence: TGCAGCTCGTTTACAGGGAACTATGGCTACACCTTC. This translates into CSSFTGNYGYTF.

The V gene is TRBV2, the J gene TRBJ1-6; 7 bases match TRBD1. This CDR3 comprises 15 residues. Germline V gene lookup returns CDR1 SNHLY and CDR2 FYNNEI. V shed 6 bases and J 9 bases; nucleotides not matched to a gene: 11. The CDR3 DNA reads as TGTGCCAGCAGCAATGACAGGGTTCCAGGTTCACCCCTCCACTTT. Translation gives CASSNDRVPGSPLHF.

This chain joins TRBV30 and TRBJ1-5; a weak D match, TRBD1 (5 bases). V was cut by 0 bases and J by 4 bases, with 10 bases left in between. The CDR3 has 14 amino acids. Germline V lookup: CDR1 GTSNPN, CDR2 SVGIG (reference sequence). CDR3 in DNA: TGTGCCTGGAGTGTATTCAGGGATAATCAGCCCCAGCATTTT. Translated, it gives CAWSVFRDNQPQHF. Supplemented by reference TRBV30 and TRBJ1-5, the full variable domain reads SQTIHQWPATLVQPVGSPLSLECTVEGTSNPNLYWYRQAAGRGLQLLFYSVGIGQISSEVPQNLSASRPQDRQFILSSKKLLLSDSGFYLCAWSVFRDNQPQHFGDGTRLSIL.